This T cell receptor beta chain came from a study of T cells after yellow fever vaccination. Study-wide findings and caveats: Although the secondary response was weaker, it peaked faster, at day 5 versus 15.

This clonotype was detected only a few times. The antigen is unknown. Production of TCR cDNA was by 5'RACE template switching, which also added a universal primer site and UMIs. Each CDR3 protein gets one entry after TCRdb re-called the 5' RACE reads with MiXCR. Among some 420,000 distinct CDR3 sequences listed, around 20% were seen once. The receptor was isolated from a man aged 18 to 29 who received the YFV17D yellow fever vaccine. Sequenced here: PBMCs, sampled before the yellow fever booster vaccination.

For the CDR3, the DNA is TGTGCCAGCAGTTTAACGGGAGACACCGGGGAGCTGTTTTTT. Protein: CASSLTGDTGELFF. The genes are TRBV12-3 or TRBV12-4 and TRBJ2-2; possible D gene TRBD2, 6 bases. Trimming shortened V by 2 bases and J by 3 bases, and 7 bases separated the two germline ends. The CDR3 sequence is 14 residues long.